This TCR beta chain was sequenced in a study of graft-versus-host responses after intestinal transplantation. The CDR3 runs to 15 residues. Trimming took off 6 bases at V and 2 bases at J, with 13 bases between the two ends. Germline CDR1 MDHEN, CDR2 SYDVKM. In its sample, this clone was seen once. Its antigen is unknown. TCRdb keeps only in-frame clones here, not all; method: immunoSEQ multiplex PCR. The table has fewer than 80,000 clones, over 90% seen once. This TCR was sampled from a human donor who was the organ donor for an intestinal transplant. The rearrangement joins TRBV28 to TRBJ2-2, with unresolved D. This sample comprised unstimulated CD8+ T cells sorted from spleen or lymph node cells, obtained before transplant. The CDR3 DNA reads TGTGCCAGCAGCCCCGACTCCCTAAACACCGGGGAGCTGTTTTTT. The encoded protein is CASSPDSLNTGELFF.